This T cell receptor (beta chain) was found in a study of blood T cell repertoires in COVID-19. The V gene's germline CDR1 is SGHTA and CDR2 FQGNSA. This CDR3 contains 15 residues. V lost 4 bases, J lost 3 bases, and 13 bases lay in between. Clones were read by immunoSEQ multiplex PCR, and TCRdb kept only the in-frame ones, dropping some. There are around 150,000 clones in the sample; around 85% occur only once, and 2.5% to 4% lies in the top ten. What was sequenced was peripheral blood. This chain connects TRBV7-2 to TRBJ2-1; possible D gene TRBD2, 5 bases. The receptor was derived from a man aged 70 or older with acute or convalescent COVID-19. CDR3 bases: TGTGCCAGCAGCTCAAGCCTAGCCGTCTACAATGAGCAGTTCTTC. This gives the protein CASSSSLAVYNEQFF.